This TCR beta chain was found in a study of T-cell memory formation after mild COVID-19. This clonotype occurred once. Trimming cost V 7 bases and J 2 bases, with 19 bases left between them. CDR3 size: 16 residues. From the 5' RACE reads, TCRdb called clonotypes with MiXCR, one entry per CDR3 protein. This sample has 470,000 or so distinct CDR3 sequences, with roughly 18% found just once. The rearrangement links TRBV12-3 or TRBV12-4 to TRBJ2-3; tentatively, D is TRBD1 (6 bases). This sequence originates from a man between 18 and 29 years old who had mild COVID-19 (a few samples of this study predate the infection). Cell type and time point are not known. The sample consisted of PBMCs or a T cell subset sorted from them (not recorded which). The CDR3 spells CASTPRLGANTDTQYF. CDR3 sequence (DNA): TGTGCCAGCACCCCGCGTCTGGGGGCGAACACAGATACGCAGTATTTT.